The rows below give T cell receptor beta chains drawn from one sample of a study of identical twins. TCRdb fed the 5' RACE reads into MiXCR, producing one record per CDR3 protein. The table lists 500,000 to 600,000 distinct CDR3 sequences, less than 25% of them singletons. These data also formed part of another study, on T cells expressing NK-cell markers.

The sample consisted of CD4+ T cells sorted from blood. Every receptor here comes from a woman younger than 35 in good health. The CDR3 runs from the conserved cysteine through the conserved F or W. Fields, in order: V gene, clone size, D gene, J gene, CDR3 DNA, CDR3 protein. The D gene is left open where the match is weak. Not every row has a clone size; where given, it reads once, few, many or a size class.

>TRBV5-1|-|TRBD2|TRBJ2-7
TGCGCCAGCAGCGTGACTAGCGGGGGCCCCTACGAGCAGTACTTC
CASSVTSGGPYEQYF
>TRBV11-3|-|TRBD1|TRBJ1-2
TGTGCCAGCAGTTTGAATGGACAGGGAGGAGGGTATGGCTACACCTTC
CASSLNGQGGGYGYTF
>TRBV20-1|-|-|TRBJ1-1
TGCAGTGCTAGAGCGGGGGGTCCACTGAACACTGAAGCTTTCTTT
CSARAGGPLNTEAFF
>TRBV7-9|-|-|TRBJ2-1
TGTGCCAGCAGCCCTGCCCCTGCGGACGGATCCTACAATGAGCAGTTCTTC
CASSPAPADGSYNEQFF
>TRBV20-1|-|-|TRBJ2-3
TGCAGTGCCAAGGTACCCTCTGGAGATACGCAGTATTTT
CSAKVPSGDTQYF
>TRBV4-3|-|-|TRBJ2-1
TGCGCCAGCAGCCCTGGGACCCGACAAGTTCCGTTCTTC
CASSPGTRQVPFF
>TRBV12-3/TRBV12-4|many|-|TRBJ2-7
TGTGCCAGCAGTAAGTACCAGCCGGCCCACGAGCAGTACTTC
CASSKYQPAHEQYF
>TRBV6-5|many|-|TRBJ2-7
TGTGCCAGCAGTCACGACTCCTACGAGCAGTACTTC
CASSHDSYEQYF
>TRBV29-1|many|-|TRBJ2-5
TGCAGCGCCTCCGGGGGCTCAGAGACCCAGTACTTC
CSASGGSETQYF
>TRBV6-1|few|TRBD2|TRBJ2-5
TGTGCCAGCAGTGATCCGGGAGGCGAGACCCAGTACTTC
CASSDPGGETQYF
>TRBV7-2|few|-|TRBJ2-6
TGTGCCAGCCCCGTCGGGGATGGCGGGGCCAACGTCCTGACTTTC
CASPVGDGGANVLTF
>TRBV20-1|-|-|TRBJ2-3
TGCAGTGTTCCTAACCGGGACGTAAGCGTCACAGATACGCAGTATTTT
CSVPNRDVSVTDTQYF
>TRBV20-1|-|-|TRBJ2-1
TGCAGTGCTAGAGATCTCCGGGGGCCGGGCAATGAGCAGTTCTTC
CSARDLRGPGNEQFF
>TRBV20-1|-|-|TRBJ1-2
TGCAGTGCTAGTCAGGGGTACGATGGCTACACCTTC
CSASQGYDGYTF
>TRBV27|few|-|TRBJ1-1
TGTGCCAGCAGTCGGACGGCAGGGAAACCTTTCTTT
CASSRTAGKPFF
>TRBV7-6|-|-|TRBJ1-2
TGTGCCAGCAGCTTAGTTGGGGGCAGGGAATCAAAGGGCTACACCTTC
CASSLVGGRESKGYTF
>TRBV10-1|-|-|TRBJ1-3
TGCGCCAGCAGTGGCACCTCTGGAAACACCATATATTTT
CASSGTSGNTIYF
>TRBV6-5|-|-|TRBJ2-6
TGTGCCAGCAGTAACGTGGGGTTCCCTCACTCTGGGGCCAACGTCCTGACTTTC
CASSNVGFPHSGANVLTF
>TRBV27|-|-|TRBJ1-4
TGTGCCAGCAGGGGGGAAGGTGAAAAACTGTTTTTT
CASRGEGEKLFF
>TRBV5-1|few|-|TRBJ1-1
TGCGCCAGCAGCTTGGAACAGCCGAACACTGAAGCTTTCTTT
CASSLEQPNTEAFF
>TRBV18|few|-|TRBJ2-5
TGTGCCAGCTCACCCACAGGGTTCGCGGAGACCCAGTACTTC
CASSPTGFAETQYF
>TRBV10-2|-|-|TRBJ1-1
TGCGCCAGCAGTGAGCGGGCAGGACCTGGGAACACTGAAGCTTTCTTT
CASSERAGPGNTEAFF
>TRBV5-1|-|-|TRBJ2-7
TGCGCCAGCAGCACGGACGGATCCTACGAGCAGTACTTC
CASSTDGSYEQYF
>TRBV3-1|-|TRBD2|TRBJ2-2
TGTGCCAGCAGCCAAGTTGGCCTAGCGGGACCCAACACCGGGGAGCTGTTTTTT
CASSQVGLAGPNTGELFF
>TRBV5-1|-|TRBD2|TRBJ2-7
TGCGCCAGCAGCTTGGCCTTGCGCGGGAGTGGGTTTCTACGGGTCGAGCAGTACTTC
CASSLALRGSGFLRVEQYF
>TRBV5-1|many|-|TRBJ1-1
TGCGCCAGCAGCCCCTCAAGGGGGAACACTGAAGCTTTCTTT
CASSPSRGNTEAFF
>TRBV11-2|once|-|TRBJ2-1
TGTGCCAGCAGCTATCAGGGGTTTGAGCAGTTCTTC
CASSYQGFEQFF
>TRBV15|many|-|TRBJ1-2
TGTGCCACCAGCAGAGGCACAGGAATTTATGGCTACACCTTC
CATSRGTGIYGYTF
>TRBV20-1|few|TRBD2|TRBJ2-2
TGCAGTGCTTTTAGCGGGGGGGCGGCCGGGGAGCTGTTTTTT
CSAFSGGAAGELFF
>TRBV12-3/TRBV12-4|-|-|TRBJ2-2
TGTGCCAGCAGCCTCAGTACGCTGAACACCGGGGAGCTGTTTTTT
CASSLSTLNTGELFF
>TRBV3-1|few|-|TRBJ1-6
TGTGCCAGCAGCCAAGGACAGTACTATAATTCACCCCTCCACTTT
CASSQGQYYNSPLHF
>TRBV2|-|TRBD2|TRBJ2-7
TGTGCCAGCAATGGACTAGCGGAGCGCCCCTACGAGCAGTACTTC
CASNGLAERPYEQYF
>TRBV5-1|few|-|TRBJ2-5
TGCGCCAGCAGCTTGGCCGATACCGAGTGGTACTTC
CASSLADTEWYF
>TRBV25-1|few|TRBD1|TRBJ2-2
TGTGCCAGCAGACCGGCGGGACAGGGGAGTAACGGGGAGCTGTTTTTT
CASRPAGQGSNGELFF
>TRBV11-2|-|TRBD2|TRBJ2-2
TGTGCCAGCAGCCCTAGGCCCGGGACTAGCACTAACACCGGGGAGCTGTTTTTT
CASSPRPGTSTNTGELFF
>TRBV14|-|TRBD2|TRBJ2-4
TGTGCCAGCAGTTTCAGCGGGGGACCTCCACAAAACATTCAGTACTTC
CASSFSGGPPQNIQYF
>TRBV4-3|few|TRBD2|TRBJ2-7
TGCGCCAGCAGCCGGGCCGTAGCGGGAGGACTTTACGAGCAGTACTTC
CASSRAVAGGLYEQYF
>TRBV20-1|-|-|TRBJ1-2
TGCAGTGCTAGCGGGACAAAACCTAACTATGGCTACACCTTC
CSASGTKPNYGYTF
>TRBV20-1|many|TRBD2|TRBJ2-1
TGCAGTGCTAGTACCGGGAGGGGGGTAAATGAGCAGTTCTTC
CSASTGRGVNEQFF
>TRBV10-3|-|TRBD1|TRBJ2-7
TGTGCCATCAGTGAGACCCCATCTACAGGGGAACACGAGCAGTACTTC
CAISETPSTGEHEQYF
>TRBV6-2/TRBV6-3|-|-|TRBJ2-5
TGTGCCAGCAGTTACCCGACCGGGAGCGGCGGAGGGACCCAGTACTTC
CASSYPTGSGGGTQYF
>TRBV7-9|-|-|TRBJ2-2
TGTGCCAGCAGCTTAAGGACAAACACCGGGGAGCTGTTTTTT
CASSLRTNTGELFF
>TRBV25-1|-|-|TRBJ2-7
TGTGCCAGCAGTGACCACCCAAGGGGTGAGCAGTACTTC
CASSDHPRGEQYF
>TRBV20-1|-|TRBD1|TRBJ1-2
TGCAGTGCTGGGACAGTCACCGGGGGGAATGGCTACACCTTC
CSAGTVTGGNGYTF
>TRBV7-6|-|-|TRBJ1-4
TGTGCCAGCAGCTTAAGCAGCTTTAATGAAAAACTGTTTTTT
CASSLSSFNEKLFF
>TRBV6-6|few|TRBD1|TRBJ2-5
TGTGCCAGCAGTTATGGACAGGGCGAGACCCAGTACTTC
CASSYGQGETQYF
>TRBV29-1|few|TRBD1|TRBJ2-1
TGCAGCGTTGAAGACTCCTGGACAGGATACAATGAGCAGTTCTTC
CSVEDSWTGYNEQFF
>TRBV5-1|few|-|TRBJ2-3
TGCGCCAGCAGCTTGGCACAGGGTGGGCAGTATTTT
CASSLAQGGQYF
>TRBV27|-|TRBD1|TRBJ2-6
TGTGCCAGCAGTTTATACCCCCCGGGACAGGGGGTCTCGATAGTCCTGACTTTC
CASSLYPPGQGVSIVLTF
>TRBV3-1|few|-|TRBJ1-2
TGTGCCAGCAGCCACCGTTCAAACTATGGCTACACCTTC
CASSHRSNYGYTF
>TRBV6-2/TRBV6-3|-|TRBD2|TRBJ2-1
TGTGCCAGCACCTACGAGCGACTAGCGGGGGGCAATGAGCAGTTCTTC
CASTYERLAGGNEQFF
>TRBV4-1|-|-|TRBJ2-1
TGCGCCAGCAGCCGTCAACACGGTCTAGCAGTGATATCCTACAATGAGCAGTTCTTC
CASSRQHGLAVISYNEQFF
>TRBV5-1|few|-|TRBJ1-2
TGCGCCAGCAGGAACACGGACGGACTAGGAGGCTACACCTTC
CASRNTDGLGGYTF
>TRBV18|few|TRBD2|TRBJ2-7
TGCGCCAGCAGCCCGGGACTAGCGGGAGTATCCTACGAGCAGTACTTC
CASSPGLAGVSYEQYF
>TRBV5-1|-|TRBD2|TRBJ2-3
TGCGCCAGCAGCTTGGACGGTGGACTAGCGGGAGATACCCCAGATACGCAGTATTTT
CASSLDGGLAGDTPDTQYF
>TRBV24-1|-|-|TRBJ2-3
TGTGCCACCAGTGATCCGACGGAGAGCACAGATACGCAGTATTTT
CATSDPTESTDTQYF